The clone carrying this TCR beta chain was detected ten times or more. Its target is not known. Sequencing ends 3 residues short of the CDR3 end; the germline J gene provides the rest. Germline CDR1 and CDR2: SGHRS and YFSETQ. V lost 4 bases to trimming and J lost 8 bases; unmatched junction nucleotides: 12. CDR3 length equals 16 residues. Profiled with immunoSEQ multiplex PCR; TCRdb holds only in-frame clones, not every one. The profile covers tens of thousands of clones, none occurring a single time. The data derive from a study of T cell clonality in common variable immunodeficiency. Findings and caveats of the study: Compared with healthy controls, CVID subjects showed increased TCRbeta clonality, mostly in about a third. Reportedly, TCR beta sequences from common variable immunodeficiency showed fewer deletions and N-nucleotide insertions.

The chain has TRBV5-1 and TRBJ2-2; 9 nucleotides align to TRBD1. The sample taken for sequencing was peripheral blood mononuclear cells. The receptor comes from a person aged 18 to 70 in good health. CDR3 DNA, as far as it was read: TGCGCCAGCAGCCCAACAGGGGGCGCTAACTTAGGGGAG. It is translated as CASSPTGGANLGE. The entire CDR3 is CASSPTGGANLGELFF.